This TCR beta chain was captured in a study of CXCR3-negative and CXCR3-positive naive CD8 T cells. Via 5' RACE with UMI labels, TRB cDNA libraries were prepared. Reprocessing the 5' RACE reads, TCRdb reports a single entry for every CDR3 protein and omits DNA. Across 45,000 to 55,000 distinct CDR3 sequences, the top ten clones capture 15% of the sample. Its frequency marks this clonotype as medium-sized. CDR1 and CDR2 from the germline V gene are SGHDN and FVKESK. The CDR3 covers 16 residues. What was sequenced was memory CD8+ T cells from blood. The rearrangement links TRBV14 to TRBJ2-4; TCRdb returns TRBD1, unconfirmable since there is no DNA. The clonotype comes from a human donor in good health. Some clones in this sample may be carry-over from other donors' samples. CDR3 protein: CASSHATGVGKNIQYF. The variable domain in full, completed from reference TRBV14 and TRBJ2-4, reads EAGVTQFPSHSVIEKGQTVTLRCDPISGHDNLYWYRRVMGKEIKFLLHFVKESKQDESGMPNNRFLAERTGGTYSTLKVQPAELEDSGVYFCASSHATGVGKNIQYFGAGTRLSVL.